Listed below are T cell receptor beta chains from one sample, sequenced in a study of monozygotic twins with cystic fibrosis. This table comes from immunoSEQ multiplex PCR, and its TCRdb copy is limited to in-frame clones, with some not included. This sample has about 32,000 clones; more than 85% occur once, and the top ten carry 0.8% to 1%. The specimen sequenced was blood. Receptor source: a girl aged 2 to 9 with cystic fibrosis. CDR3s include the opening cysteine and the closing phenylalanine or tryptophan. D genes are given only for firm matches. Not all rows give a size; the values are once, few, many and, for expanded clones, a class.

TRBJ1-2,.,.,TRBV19,TGTGCCAGTAGGCTCTCCCGATACCCTAACTATGGCTACACCTTC,CASRLSRYPNYGYTF
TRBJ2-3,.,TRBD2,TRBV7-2,TGTGCCAGCAGCCTCCCGACTAGCGGGGCAGATACGCAGTATTTT,CASSLPTSGADTQYF
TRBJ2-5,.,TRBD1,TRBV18,TGTGCCAGCTCACCTAGATTGGGACAGGGTCTGGAGACCCAGTACTTC,CASSPRLGQGLETQYF
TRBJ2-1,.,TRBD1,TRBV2,TGTGCCAGCAGTGATACAGGGACAGGGGGAGGCAATGAGCAGTTCTTC,CASSDTGTGGGNEQFF
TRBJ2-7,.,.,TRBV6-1,TGTGCCAGCAGCAAAAGGGAGCAGTACTTC,CASSKREQYF
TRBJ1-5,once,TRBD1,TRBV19,TGTGCCAGTAGTTTCGACAGGGGGCCCCCTTATAGCAATCAGCCCCAGCATTTT,CASSFDRGPPYSNQPQHF
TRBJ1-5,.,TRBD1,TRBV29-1,TGCAGCGCAGGACAGGGGTGGGATCAGCCCCAGCATTTT,CSAGQGWDQPQHF
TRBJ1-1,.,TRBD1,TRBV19,TGTGCCAGTAGTCCCCGGGACAGGGCGAATGAAGCTTTCTTT,CASSPRDRANEAFF
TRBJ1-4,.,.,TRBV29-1,TGCAGCGTCACAGGGTTGGAGGAAAAACTGTTTTTT,CSVTGLEEKLFF
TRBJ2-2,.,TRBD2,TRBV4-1,TGCGCCAGCAGCCACCGGACTAGCGGAAACACCGGGGAGCTGTTTTTT,CASSHRTSGNTGELFF